This T cell receptor beta chain is from a study of blood T cells in healthy people across ages. Study-level points and caveats: Older individuals had lower TCR beta diversity per million T cells (the decline was roughly linear). Estimates based on one million T cells were treated as lower bounds.

The use of a sample-barcoded 5' primer and a J-beta primer mix characterized a second PCR of roughly 6 to 11 cycles. Sequencing of every sample gave 2.5 million or more CDR3-containing paired-end reads. MiXCR, run by TCRdb on the 5' RACE reads, gives a single entry per CDR3 protein. The sample consists of 1.5 million to 2 million distinct CDR3 sequences, 28% of them appearing once. Only a few counts were recorded for this clonotype. Its target is unknown. Trimming left V 5 bases short and J 2 bases short, with 17 bases between. This CDR3 spans 15 amino acids. Per the germline V gene, CDR1 is SGHRS and CDR2 is YFSETQ.

Material: blood. This TCR derives from a woman aged 25 to 39 in good health. The rearrangement joins TRBV5-1 to TRBJ2-7, with D possibly matching TRBD1 (6 bases). This chain's CDR3 is CASRPNTGWTYEQYF. Here the CDR3 DNA reads TGCGCCAGCAGACCTAATACAGGGTGGACCTACGAGCAGTACTTC.